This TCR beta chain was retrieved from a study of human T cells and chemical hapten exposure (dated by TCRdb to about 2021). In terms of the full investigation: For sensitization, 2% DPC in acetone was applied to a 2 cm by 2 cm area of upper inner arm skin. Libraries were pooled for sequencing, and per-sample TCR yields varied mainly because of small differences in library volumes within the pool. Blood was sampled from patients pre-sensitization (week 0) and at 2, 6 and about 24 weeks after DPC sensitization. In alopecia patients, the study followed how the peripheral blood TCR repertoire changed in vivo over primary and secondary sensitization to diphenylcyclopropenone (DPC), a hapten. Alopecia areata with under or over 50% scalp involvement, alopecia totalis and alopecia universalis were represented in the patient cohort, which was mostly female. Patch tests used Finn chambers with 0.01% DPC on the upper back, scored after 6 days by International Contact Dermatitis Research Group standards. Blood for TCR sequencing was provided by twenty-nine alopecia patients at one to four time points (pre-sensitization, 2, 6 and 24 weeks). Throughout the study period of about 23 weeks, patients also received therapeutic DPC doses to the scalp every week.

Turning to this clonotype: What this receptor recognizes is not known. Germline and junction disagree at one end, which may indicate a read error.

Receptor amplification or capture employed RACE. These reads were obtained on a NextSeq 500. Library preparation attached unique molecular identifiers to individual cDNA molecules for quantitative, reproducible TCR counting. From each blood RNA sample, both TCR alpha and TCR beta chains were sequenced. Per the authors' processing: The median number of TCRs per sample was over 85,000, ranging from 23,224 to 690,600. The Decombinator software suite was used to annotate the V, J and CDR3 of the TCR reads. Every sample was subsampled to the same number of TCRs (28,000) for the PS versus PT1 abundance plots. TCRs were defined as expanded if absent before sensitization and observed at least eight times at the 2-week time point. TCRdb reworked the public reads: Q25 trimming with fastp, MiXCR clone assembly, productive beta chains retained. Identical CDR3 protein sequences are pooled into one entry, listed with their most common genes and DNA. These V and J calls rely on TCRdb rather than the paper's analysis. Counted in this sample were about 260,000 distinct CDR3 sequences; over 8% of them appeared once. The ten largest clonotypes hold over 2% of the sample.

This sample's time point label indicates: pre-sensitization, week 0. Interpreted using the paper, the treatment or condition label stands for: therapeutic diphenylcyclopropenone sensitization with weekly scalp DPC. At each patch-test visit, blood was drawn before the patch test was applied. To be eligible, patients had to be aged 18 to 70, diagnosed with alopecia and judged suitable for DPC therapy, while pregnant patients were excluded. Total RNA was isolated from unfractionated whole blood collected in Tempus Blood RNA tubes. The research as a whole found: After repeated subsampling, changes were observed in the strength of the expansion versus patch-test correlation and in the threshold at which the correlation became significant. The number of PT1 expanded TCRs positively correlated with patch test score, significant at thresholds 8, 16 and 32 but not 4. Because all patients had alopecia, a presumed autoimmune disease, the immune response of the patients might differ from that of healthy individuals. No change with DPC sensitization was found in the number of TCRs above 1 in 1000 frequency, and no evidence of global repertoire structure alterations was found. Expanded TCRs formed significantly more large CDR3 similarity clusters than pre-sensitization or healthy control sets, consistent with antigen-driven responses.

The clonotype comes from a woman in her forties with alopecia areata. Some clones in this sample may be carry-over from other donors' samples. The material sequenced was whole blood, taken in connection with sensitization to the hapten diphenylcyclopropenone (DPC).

CDR3 loop: CASSPGSLQGNNGYTF. The DNA sequence is as follows: TGTGCCAGCTCACCAGGATCGTTACAGGGTAACAATGGCTACACCTTC. This chain is built from TRBV18 and TRBJ1-2; the D gene is perhaps TRBD1, from 6 matching bases. The CDR3, cysteine through phenylalanine, is 16 amino acids long. Here the CDR3 DNA is all that survives: 48 bases in frame from base 1. The germline V gene provides CDR1 KGHSH and CDR2 LQKENI.